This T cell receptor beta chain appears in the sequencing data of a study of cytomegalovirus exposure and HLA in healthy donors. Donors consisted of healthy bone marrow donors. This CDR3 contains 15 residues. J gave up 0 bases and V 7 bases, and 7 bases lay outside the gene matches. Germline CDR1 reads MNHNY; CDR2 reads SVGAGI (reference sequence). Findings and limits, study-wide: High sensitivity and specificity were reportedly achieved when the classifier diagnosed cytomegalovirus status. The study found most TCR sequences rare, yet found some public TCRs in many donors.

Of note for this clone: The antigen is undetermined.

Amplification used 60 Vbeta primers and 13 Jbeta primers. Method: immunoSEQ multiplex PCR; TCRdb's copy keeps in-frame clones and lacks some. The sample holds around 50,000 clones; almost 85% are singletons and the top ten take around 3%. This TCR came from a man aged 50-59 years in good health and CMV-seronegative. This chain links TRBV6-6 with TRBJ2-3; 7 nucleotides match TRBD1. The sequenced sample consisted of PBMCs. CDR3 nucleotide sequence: TGTGCCAGCACCAGGACAGGAACTAGCACAGATACGCAGTATTTT. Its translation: CASTRTGTSTDTQYF.